This TCR beta chain emerged from a study of blood T cell repertoires in COVID-19. At the level of the study: T cells, B-cell-depleted T cells, or PBMCs provided the cDNA or gDNA that served as material.

This clone came up once. Trimming pared 0 bases from V and 3 bases from J, leaving 14 bases between. The germline CDR1 and CDR2 sequences are LGHNA and YSLEER. The CDR3 is 16 amino acids. In the source study's methods: Nucleated cell counts were estimated from reference gene primer amplification. Profiled with immunoSEQ multiplex PCR; TCRdb holds only in-frame clones, not every one. The V and J calls and the clone size are those of that table, but D and trimming were determined from the DNA. The sample lists under 50,000 clones, roughly 88% occurring once. The TCR originated in a woman aged 40 to 50 with acute or convalescent COVID-19. The sample comprised peripheral blood. The chain uses TRBV4-3 and TRBJ2-5; D possibly corresponds to TRBD2 (7 bases). The CDR3 DNA sequence: TGCGCCAGCAGCCAAGACGCGGGGGCCCTGAAAGAGACCCAGTACTTC. Translation: CASSQDAGALKETQYF.